These T cell receptor beta chains were read from a single sample in a study of shared clonotypes between healthy human individuals. Clones were read by immunoSEQ multiplex PCR, and TCRdb kept only the in-frame ones, dropping some. The profile shows about 770,000 clones, roughly 72% of them singletons. The source material was memory CD4+ T cells sorted from blood. These receptors came from a woman aged 30 to 39 in good health. Both conserved end residues are part of each CDR3. A D gene is named only where the DNA matches it firmly. Part of the rows lack a size; the others show once, few, many or a class for expanded clones.

NA	TRBV18	TRBJ2-2	NA	CASSPRGDTGELFF	TGTGCCAGCTCACCAAGGGGTGACACCGGGGAGCTGTTTTTT
NA	TRBV5-1	TRBJ2-2	NA	CASSLAGKTVNTGELFF	TGCGCCAGCAGCTTGGCCGGGAAGACTGTGAACACCGGGGAGCTGTTTTTT
NA	TRBV28	TRBJ1-2	TRBD1	CASSPQGVWYGYTF	TGTGCCAGCAGTCCACAGGGGGTTTGGTATGGCTACACCTTC
NA	TRBV10-3	TRBJ1-5	NA	CAISESQGVGGQPQHF	TGTGCCATCAGTGAGTCTCAGGGAGTGGGTGGTCAGCCCCAGCATTTT
NA	TRBV5-6	TRBJ2-7	NA	CASSLAERDYEQYF	TGTGCCAGCAGCTTGGCGGAGAGAGACTACGAGCAGTACTTC
few	TRBV5-1	TRBJ2-3	TRBD2	CASSPARVQREPLIGQYF	TGCGCCAGCAGCCCGGCTCGGGTCCAGCGGGAGCCCTTAATTGGGCAGTATTTT
NA	TRBV5-1	TRBJ2-7	NA	CASSLQVPPYEQYF	TGCGCCAGCAGCTTACAGGTCCCTCCCTACGAGCAGTACTTC
NA	TRBV11-2	TRBJ2-2	NA	CASSLNGGNTGELFF	TGTGCCAGCAGCTTAAACGGGGGGAACACCGGGGAGCTGTTTTTT
NA	TRBV29-1	TRBJ2-7	TRBD1	CSVIPGGWNEQYF	TGCAGCGTTATTCCAGGGGGCTGGAACGAGCAGTACTTC
NA	TRBV27	TRBJ2-5	NA	CASSSTPFGTQYF	TGTGCCAGCAGTTCGACCCCCTTTGGGACCCAGTACTTC
few	TRBV5-1	TRBJ2-3	TRBD2	CASSYLGGGSWTDTQYF	TGCGCCAGCAGCTACCTAGGTGGCGGGAGTTGGACAGATACGCAGTATTTT
NA	TRBV23-1	TRBJ2-7	NA	CASSQSRQNDSYEQYF	TGCGCCAGCAGTCAATCGAGGCAGAATGACTCCTACGAGCAGTACTTC
NA	TRBV7-9	TRBJ2-7	TRBD2	CASSGGRASSYEQYF	TGTGCCAGCAGCGGCGGGAGGGCAAGCTCCTACGAGCAGTACTTC
NA	TRBV15	TRBJ2-6	TRBD2	CATSRGLAVSGANVLTF	TGTGCCACCAGCAGGGGACTAGCGGTCTCTGGGGCCAACGTCCTGACTTTC
many	TRBV7-9	TRBJ1-4	NA	CASSGDNEKLFF	TGTGCCAGCAGCGGGGACAATGAAAAACTGTTTTTT
once	TRBV7-9	TRBJ2-7	NA	CASSSTRATEQYF	TGTGCCAGCAGTTCAACCCGGGCAACCGAGCAGTACTTC
NA	TRBV5-6	TRBJ2-6	NA	CASSHFVGSGANVLTF	TGTGCCAGCAGCCACTTTGTAGGGTCTGGGGCCAACGTCCTGACTTTC